These T cell receptor beta chains were read from a single sample in a study of T cell responses to AZD1222 COVID-19 vaccine. The protocol was immunoSEQ multiplex PCR, while the TCRdb copy is restricted to in-frame clones and leaves out a portion. Of roughly 80,000 clones in the sample, around 90% were seen once. The starting material was peripheral blood, obtained 28 days after the second AZD1222 dose. The receptors come from an adult who received the AZD1222 COVID-19 vaccine. Both conserved end residues are part of each CDR3. D genes are given only for firm matches. Where a row states a size, it is once, few, many or the class of an expanded clone; other rows omit it.

clone_size	d_call	j_call	v_call	cdr3_nt	cdr3_aa
few	.	TRBJ1-3	TRBV14	TGTGCCAGCAGCCAAGATTTGGCAGGGTGGCGGAGGGACACCATATATTTT	CASSQDLAGWRRDTIYF
.	.	TRBJ2-5	TRBV11-2	TGTGCCAGCTCACGGGGCACACGAGAGACCCAGTACTTC	CASSRGTRETQYF
.	TRBD2	TRBJ2-1	TRBV7-2	TGTGCCAGCAGCTTGGGAGGGACTAGCGGGAGGGCAGGAAATGAGCAGTTCTTC	CASSLGGTSGRAGNEQFF
.	.	TRBJ2-2	TRBV7-2	TGTGCCAGCAGCCCTTCGAACACCGGGGAGCTGTTTTTT	CASSPSNTGELFF
.	.	TRBJ2-1	TRBV3-1/TRBV3-2	TGTGCCAGCAGCCAAGGCGTCGGAAGGAATGAGCAGTTCTTC	CASSQGVGRNEQFF
.	.	TRBJ2-1	TRBV7-9	TGTGCCAGCAGCAGGGGGGCGAGCTCCTACAATGAGCAGTTCTTC	CASSRGASSYNEQFF
.	.	TRBJ1-5	TRBV27	TGTGCCAGCAGTTTATTGTCGGACAGTCGATATAGCAATCAGCCCCAGCATTTT	CASSLLSDSRYSNQPQHF
.	.	TRBJ1-2	TRBV2	TGTGCCAGCAGGCCCGGACTAGGGGGCTACACCTTC	CASRPGLGGYTF
.	TRBD2	TRBJ2-1	TRBV29-1	TGCAGCGTTCGGACTAGCGCTTACAATGAGCAGTTCTTC	CSVRTSAYNEQFF
.	.	TRBJ2-5	TRBV6-2/TRBV6-3	TGTGCCAGCAGTTTCTGGGAGACCCAGTACTTC	CASSFWETQYF
.	.	TRBJ1-2	TRBV29-1	TGCAGCGTTGAAGAACAGGGAGGAACGGGTGGCTACACCTTC	CSVEEQGGTGGYTF
.	.	TRBJ2-3	TRBV11-2	TGTGCCAGCAGCCCTTTGGGCGCGTCGCAGTATTTT	CASSPLGASQYF
.	TRBD1	TRBJ2-3	TRBV19	TGTGCCAGTAGTGGGGACAGGGGGCGAAGGGCAGATACGCAGTATTTT	CASSGDRGRRADTQYF
once	.	TRBJ2-7	TRBV30	TGTGCCTGGAGGACAGATAGCGGCTCCTACGAGCAGTACTTC	CAWRTDSGSYEQYF
once	.	TRBJ1-1	TRBV20-1	TGCAGTGGGGTAGTCACAGGTGAAGCTTTCTTT	CSGVVTGEAFF
.	.	TRBJ2-1	TRBV29-1	TGCAGCATCCAACCCCGGGTGGGGTCCTACAATGAGCAGTTCTTC	CSIQPRVGSYNEQFF
.	.	TRBJ2-7	TRBV7-6	TGTGCCAGCAGCCTTGGGGAGTCCCTTTACGAGCAGTACTTC	CASSLGESLYEQYF
.	TRBD1	TRBJ1-6	TRBV14	TGTGCCAGCAGCCCCGGGACAGGGCCTAATTCACCCCTCCACTTT	CASSPGTGPNSPLHF
.	TRBD2	TRBJ2-7	TRBV5-4	TGTGCCAGCAGCCTCGGGACTAGCGGGAGTATCCGCGAGCAGTACTTC	CASSLGTSGSIREQYF
few	.	TRBJ2-5	TRBV20-1	TGCAGTGCCACACCCCAATTGCCCCAGTACTTC	CSATPQLPQYF
.	.	TRBJ2-7	TRBV28	TGTGCCAGCGGGACCGGTTACGAGCAGTACTTC	CASGTGYEQYF
.	TRBD1	TRBJ2-7	TRBV6-5	TGTGCCAGCAGTTACTCGATAGGGGGCATCTACGAGCAGTACTTC	CASSYSIGGIYEQYF
.	.	TRBJ1-1	TRBV10-3	TGTGCCATCAGTTCACCCCTAAGCAGGGATACTGAAGCTTTCTTT	CAISSPLSRDTEAFF
.	.	TRBJ2-5	TRBV6-6	TGTGCCAGCAGTTCGCGAGTCGGAGAGACCCAGTACTTC	CASSSRVGETQYF
.	TRBD2	TRBJ2-7	TRBV4-2	TGTGCCAGCAGCCTAAATAGCGGGAAGGAGCAGTACTTC	CASSLNSGKEQYF
.	.	TRBJ2-7	TRBV18	TGTGCCAGCTCACCACCCCACTTGGATGAGCAGTACTTC	CASSPPHLDEQYF
.	.	TRBJ2-3	TRBV7-8	TGTGCCAGCAGCCTAGCTACAGATACGCAGTATTTT	CASSLATDTQYF
.	.	TRBJ2-1	TRBV5-4	TGTGCCAGCAGCTTGGTTGCTACCTACAATGAGCAGTTCTTC	CASSLVATYNEQFF
few	TRBD1	TRBJ2-5	TRBV5-4	TGTGCCAGCAGCCCGGGACAGGACCAAGAGACCCAGTACTTC	CASSPGQDQETQYF
.	.	TRBJ2-1	TRBV7-8	TGTGCCAGCAGCCCCCGGCTAGCTCATGAGCAGTTCTTC	CASSPRLAHEQFF
.	.	TRBJ2-1	TRBV5-4	TGTGCCAGCAGCTTGTTTAGCGCCAGAGAGCAGTTCTTC	CASSLFSAREQFF
.	.	TRBJ2-7	TRBV6-1	TGTGCCAGCAGTGAGACAACGACACCGGACGAGCAGTACTTC	CASSETTTPDEQYF
.	TRBD1	TRBJ2-2	TRBV29-1	TGCAGCGTTGAAGACACCAGGGGGCCGGGCACCGGGGAGCTGTTTTTT	CSVEDTRGPGTGELFF
.	TRBD2	TRBJ2-7	TRBV10-1	TGCGCCAGCAGTCCACAACCCCCCCTGGGGCGGGAGGCCCCCTACGAGCAGTACTTC	CASSPQPPLGREAPYEQYF
.	TRBD1	TRBJ2-3	TRBV3-1/TRBV3-2	TGTGCCAGCGGACAGGGTAGCACAGATACGCAGTATTTT	CASGQGSTDTQYF
once	.	TRBJ2-7	TRBV4-2	TGTGCCAGCAGCCAAGGGCGGACCTACGAGCAGTACTTC	CASSQGRTYEQYF
.	.	TRBJ1-2	TRBV29-1	TGCAGCGCGGACCCCATGTTGTGGTTTGATGGCTACACCTTC	CSADPMLWFDGYTF
.	.	TRBJ2-3	TRBV5-1	TGCGCCAGCAGCTTGGGCGCTAGCGCCACAGATACGCAGTATTTT	CASSLGASATDTQYF
.	.	TRBJ1-5	TRBV6-5	TGTGCCAGCAGGCTCACAAGCAATCAGCCCCAGCATTTT	CASRLTSNQPQHF
.	.	TRBJ2-5	TRBV6-5	TGTGCCAGCAACAGGATCGGTGGCCAAGAGACCCAGTACTTC	CASNRIGGQETQYF
.	.	TRBJ1-5	TRBV3-1/TRBV3-2	TGTGCCAGCAGCCAAGCATTGTCAAATCAGCCCCAGCATTTT	CASSQALSNQPQHF
.	.	TRBJ2-3	TRBV6-2/TRBV6-3	TGTGCCAGCAGTTACCCAACAAATGGTGGAGGGCTGAGCACAGATACGCAGTATTTT	CASSYPTNGGGLSTDTQYF
.	.	TRBJ2-1	TRBV7-2	TGTGCCAGCACCCCAGGTCTCACCTACAATGAGCAGTTCTTC	CASTPGLTYNEQFF
few	.	TRBJ2-3	TRBV19	TGTGCCAGTAGTATGGCAGTCACAGATACGCAGTATTTT	CASSMAVTDTQYF
.	.	TRBJ2-1	TRBV7-2	TGTGCCAGCAGGCCTCAGGGGGGCCCCACCCATGAGCAGTTCTTC	CASRPQGGPTHEQFF
.	TRBD2	TRBJ2-1	TRBV6-5	TGTGCCAGCAGTTACGTAGCGGGTTACAATGAGCAGTTCTTC	CASSYVAGYNEQFF
.	TRBD1	TRBJ1-2	TRBV28	TGTGCCAGCAGGTTAACAGGGGGCCCTAACTATGGCTACACCTTC	CASRLTGGPNYGYTF
.	.	TRBJ2-1	TRBV7-9	TGTGCGGGAGGCTCGGTGAGGAATGAGCAGTTCTTC	CAGGSVRNEQFF
.	.	TRBJ1-4	TRBV30	TGTGCCTGGACTACAGGGAATAATGAAAAACTGTTTTTT	CAWTTGNNEKLFF